This TCR beta chain was retrieved from a study of blood T cell repertoires in COVID-19. Across the whole study: In each case, the material was cDNA or gDNA derived from T cells, B-cell-depleted T cells, or PBMCs.

Authors' data handling: Reference gene primer amplification yielded estimated nucleated cell counts. Produced via immunoSEQ multiplex PCR; TCRdb's table is partial and in-frame only. That table is the source of V, J and clone size, and D and trimming were worked out from the DNA. The sample lists approximately 350,000 clones; more than 70% were seen once. Sequenced sample: peripheral blood. This clonotype originated in a middle-aged man with acute or convalescent COVID-19.

CDR3 residues: CASSQTSLSYNEQFF. CDR3 DNA sequence: TGTGCCAGCAGCCAAACTAGCCTCTCCTACAATGAGCAGTTCTTC. The rearrangement uses TRBV14 and TRBJ2-1; weak D call: TRBD2 (6 bases). Trimming removed 2 bases at V and 0 bases at J, with 8 bases between. The length of the CDR3 is 15 residues. Germline values: CDR1 SGHDN, CDR2 FVKESK.